Following are 14 T cell receptor beta chains from one sample sequenced in a study of T-cell memory formation after mild COVID-19. TCRdb re-derived calls from the 5' RACE reads in MiXCR, one entry per CDR3 protein. Here the sample spans about 340,000 distinct CDR3 sequences, roughly 13% being singletons. The specimen was PBMCs or a T cell subset sorted from them (not recorded which). Receptors originate from a man younger than 35 who had mild COVID-19 (a few samples of this study predate the infection). Cell type and time point are not known.

The chain links TRBV7-9 to TRBJ2-7; no reliable D call. CDR1 SEHNR and CDR2 FQNEAQ come from the germline V gene (reference sequence). The CDR3 extends over 14 amino acids. V lost 6 bases, J lost 1 base, and 13 bases lay in between. The CDR3 DNA sequence: TGTGCCAGCAGTTATCGCCACGCATCCTACGAGCAGTACTTC. This encodes CASSYRHASYEQYF.

This clonotype occurred a few times. The DNA for the CDR3 is TGTGCCAGCAGTTGGAACGGGAGGGGGAGATACAATGAGCAGTTCTTC. Its protein product is CASSWNGRGRYNEQFF. The V gene is TRBV6-2 or TRBV6-3, the J gene TRBJ2-1, with TRBD2 identical over 8 bases. Germline V gene lookup returns CDR1 MNHEY and CDR2 SVGEGT. CDR3 size: 16 residues. After removal of 4 bases from V and 4 bases from J, the junction contained 9 bases not matched to a gene.

This clonotype was recorded a few times. The chain has TRBV20-1 and TRBJ2-5; a possible D gene is TRBD2 (6 bases). CDR1 and CDR2 (germline): DFQATT, SNEGSKA (reference sequence). Trimming removed 1 base from V and 1 base from J, with 7 bases in between. CDR3 size: 13 residues. CDR3 bases: TGCAGTGCTAGAGCGGAGGGCCAAGAGACCCAGTACTTC. Its protein product is CSARAEGQETQYF.

The chain combines TRBV7-3 with TRBJ2-3; 9 nucleotides agree with TRBD2. The length of the CDR3 is 16 residues. Germline V gene lookup returns CDR1 SGHTA and CDR2 FQGTGA. Trimming removed 2 bases from V and 5 bases from J; junction bases left unmatched: 8. CDR3 sequence: CASSLQVAGGRDTQYF. DNA for the CDR3: TGTGCCAGCAGCTTACAGGTTGCGGGGGGGCGAGATACGCAGTATTTT.

The V and J genes are TRBV6-2 or TRBV6-3 and TRBJ2-7; D remains ambiguous. Germline V gene data show CDR1 as MNHEY and CDR2 as SVGEGT. Trimming shortened V by 5 bases and J by 2 bases, and 16 bases separated the two germline ends. The CDR3 covers 15 residues. The CDR3 DNA reads TGTGCCAGCAGTGCCCTCGGGCAGTTACCCTACGAGCAGTACGTC. This translates into CASSALGQLPYEQYV.

This clonotype was observed many times. The V and J genes are TRBV5-6 and TRBJ2-1, with 9 bases that match TRBD1. Germline-derived CDR1 and CDR2 are SGHDT and YYEEEE. The CDR3 loop spans 16 amino acids. V was clipped by 2 bases and J by 4 bases; unmatched bases: 7. The CDR3 reads CASSFSGTGNYNEQFF. The DNA of the CDR3 is TGTGCCAGCAGCTTTTCGGGGACAGGGAATTACAATGAGCAGTTCTTC. Based on the CDR3 plus reference TRBV5-6 and TRBJ2-1, the full variable domain is DAGVTQSPTHLIKTRGQQVTLRCSPKSGHDTVSWYQQALGQGPQFIFQYYEEEERQRGNFPDRFSGHQFPNYSSELNVNALLLGDSALYLCASSFSGTGNYNEQFFGPGTRLTVL.

This CDR3 reads CASSPRVGGETQYF. The CDR3 DNA reads as TGCGCCAGCAGCCCTCGGGTTGGCGGGGAGACCCAGTACTTC. The chain employs TRBV4-3 and TRBJ2-5; possible D gene TRBD2, 5 bases. The CDR3 has 14 amino acids. Germline CDR1 and CDR2: LGHNA and YSLEER. V dropped 4 bases and J dropped 5 bases, with 14 bases sitting between them.

The chain uses TRBV5-1 and TRBJ1-1; 9 nucleotides align to TRBD1. The CDR3 spans 13 residues. The V and J ends lost 3 bases and 8 bases, in that order; junction bases with no gene match: 5. CDR1 is SGHRS, CDR2 YFSETQ, per germline. This CDR3 reads CASSWTGAWEAFF. CDR3 sequence (DNA): TGCGCCAGCAGCTGGACAGGGGCTTGGGAAGCTTTCTTT.

V is TRBV19 and J is TRBJ1-6, with D possibly TRBD1 on 5 matching bases. This CDR3 spans 13 amino acids. The V gene's germline CDR1 is LNHDA and CDR2 SQIVND (reference sequence). Between the trimmed V and J ends, which lost 4 bases and 7 bases, there was a span of 8 bases. As DNA, the CDR3 is TGTGCCAGTAGTACTTGGGACAATTCACCCCTCCACTTT. Translated: CASSTWDNSPLHF.

This clonotype was recorded many times. V usage is TRBV11-2 and J usage is TRBJ1-1, with D perhaps TRBD1 (5 bases). This CDR3 has 14 amino acids. CDR1 is SGHAT, CDR2 FQNNGV, per germline. Trimming cost V 6 bases and J 4 bases, with 15 bases left between them. CDR3 residues: CASRQLRGVTEAFF. Written as DNA, the CDR3 is TGTGCCAGCAGACAACTCCGGGGGGTCACTGAAGCTTTCTTT. Full variable domain (rest looked up from reference TRBV11-2 and TRBJ1-1): EAGVAQSPRYKIIEKRQSVAFWCNPISGHATLYWYQQILGQGPKLLIQFQNNGVVDDSQLPKDRFSAERLKGVDSTLKIQPAKLEDSAVYLCASRQLRGVTEAFFGQGTRLTVV.

The rearrangement joins TRBV12-3 or TRBV12-4 to TRBJ2-2; tentative D call: TRBD1 (6 bases). The ends were cut back, 7 bases at V and 3 bases at J, with 15 bases in the middle. This CDR3 has 15 amino acids. Written as DNA, the CDR3 is TGTGCCAGCAAAAACCCAGGGGCCGACACCGGGGAGCTGTTTTTT. Protein: CASKNPGADTGELFF.

The rearrangement joins TRBV27 to TRBJ2-7; D gene ambiguous. Germline assignment: CDR1 MNHEY and CDR2 SMNVEV (reference sequence). Trimming stripped 7 bases from V and 2 bases from J, with 18 bases between. This CDR3 has 15 residues. CDR3 protein: CASKLLRVGTYEQYF. The CDR3 DNA follows: TGTGCCAGCAAACTCCTACGGGTTGGAACCTACGAGCAGTACTTC.

This clonotype was picked up a small number of times. The chain is built from TRBV20-1 and TRBJ1-2; D is uncertain. CDR1 and CDR2 from the germline V gene are DFQATT and SNEGSKA (reference sequence). Between the trimmed V and J ends, which lost 6 bases and 3 bases, there was a span of 20 bases. This CDR3 spans 15 amino acids. The CDR3 DNA is TGCAGTGCCCCCAGGAGTTGGGAATCCCACTATGGCTACACCTTC. Protein product: CSAPRSWESHYGYTF.

The rearrangement uses TRBV5-5 and TRBJ1-2; D is perhaps TRBD1 (5 bases). V lost 4 bases and J 6 bases, leaving 16 bases between the germline ends. The CDR3 spans 14 residues. Germline V gene sequence: CDR1 SGHKS, CDR2 YYEKEE (reference sequence). CDR3 bases: TGTGCCAGCAGCGCCTGGAGGGGTAATAATGGCTACACCTTC. It encodes CASSAWRGNNGYTF.